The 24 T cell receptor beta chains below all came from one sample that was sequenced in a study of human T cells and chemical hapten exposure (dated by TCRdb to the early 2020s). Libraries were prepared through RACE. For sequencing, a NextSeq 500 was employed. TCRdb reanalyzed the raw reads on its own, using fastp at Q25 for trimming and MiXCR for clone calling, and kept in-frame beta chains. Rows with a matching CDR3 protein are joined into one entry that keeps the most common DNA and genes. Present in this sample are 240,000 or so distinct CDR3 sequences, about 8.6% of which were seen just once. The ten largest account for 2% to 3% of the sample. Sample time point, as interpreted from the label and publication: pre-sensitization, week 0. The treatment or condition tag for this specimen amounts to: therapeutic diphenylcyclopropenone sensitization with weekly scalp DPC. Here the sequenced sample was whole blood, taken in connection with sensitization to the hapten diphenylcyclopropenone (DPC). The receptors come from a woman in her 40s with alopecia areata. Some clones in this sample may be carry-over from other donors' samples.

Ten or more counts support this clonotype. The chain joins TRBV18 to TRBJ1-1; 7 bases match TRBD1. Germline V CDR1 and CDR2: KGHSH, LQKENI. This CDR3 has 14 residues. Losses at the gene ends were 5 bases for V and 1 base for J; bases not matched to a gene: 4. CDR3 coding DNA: TGTGCCAGCTCAGGACAGGAGAAGAACACTGAAGCTTTCTTT. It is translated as CASSGQEKNTEAFF.

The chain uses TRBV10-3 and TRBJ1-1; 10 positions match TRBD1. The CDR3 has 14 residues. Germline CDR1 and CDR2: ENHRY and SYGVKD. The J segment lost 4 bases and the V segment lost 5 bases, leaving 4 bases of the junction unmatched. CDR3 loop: CAISMGQGTTEAFF. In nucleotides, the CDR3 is TGTGCCATCAGTATGGGACAGGGGACCACTGAAGCTTTCTTT.

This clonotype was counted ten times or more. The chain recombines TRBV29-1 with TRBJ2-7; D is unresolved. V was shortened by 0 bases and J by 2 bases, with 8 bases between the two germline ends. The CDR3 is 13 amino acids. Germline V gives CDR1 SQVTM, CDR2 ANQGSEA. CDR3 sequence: CSVEDPRTYEQYF. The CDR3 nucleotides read TGCAGCGTTGAAGATCCCAGGACCTACGAGCAGTACTTC.

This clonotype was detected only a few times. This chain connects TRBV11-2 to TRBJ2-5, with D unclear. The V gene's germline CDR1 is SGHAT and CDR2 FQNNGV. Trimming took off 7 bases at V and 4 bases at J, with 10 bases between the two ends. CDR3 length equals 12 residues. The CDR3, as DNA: TGTGCCAGCACCGCGAGTGGAGAGACCCAGTACTTC. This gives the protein CASTASGETQYF.

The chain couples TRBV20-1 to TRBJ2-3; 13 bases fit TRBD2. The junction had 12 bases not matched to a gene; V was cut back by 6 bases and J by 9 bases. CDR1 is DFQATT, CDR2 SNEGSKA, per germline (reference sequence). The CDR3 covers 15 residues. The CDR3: CSADPGTSGKRTQYF. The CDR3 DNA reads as TGCAGTGCCGACCCCGGGACTAGCGGGAAAAGGACGCAGTATTTT.

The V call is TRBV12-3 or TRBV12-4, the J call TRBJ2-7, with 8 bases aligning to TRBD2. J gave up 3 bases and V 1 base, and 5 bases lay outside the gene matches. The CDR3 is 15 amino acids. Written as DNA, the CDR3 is TGTGCCAGCAGTTTAGAGGGTCTAGCGGGCTACGAGCAGTACTTC. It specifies CASSLEGLAGYEQYF.

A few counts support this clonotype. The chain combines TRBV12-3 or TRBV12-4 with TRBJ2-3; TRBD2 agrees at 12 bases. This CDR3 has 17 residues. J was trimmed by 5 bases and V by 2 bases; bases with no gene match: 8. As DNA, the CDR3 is TGTGCCAGCAGTTTAAGTAGGGAGACTAGCGGGAGAGATACGCAGTATTTT. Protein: CASSLSRETSGRDTQYF.

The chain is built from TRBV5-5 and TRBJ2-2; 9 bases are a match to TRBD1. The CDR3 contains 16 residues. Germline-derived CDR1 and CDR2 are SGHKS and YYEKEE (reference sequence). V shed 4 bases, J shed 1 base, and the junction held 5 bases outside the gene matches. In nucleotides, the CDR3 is TGTGCCAGCAGCCTATTGGGACAGGGGAACACCGGGGAGCTGTTTTTT. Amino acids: CASSLLGQGNTGELFF. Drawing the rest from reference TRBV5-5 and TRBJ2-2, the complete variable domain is DAGVTQSPTHLIKTRGQQVTLRCSPISGHKSVSWYQQVLGQGPQFIFQYYEKEERGRGNFPDRFSARQFPNYSSELNVNALLLGDSALYLCASSLLGQGNTGELFFGEGSRLTVL.

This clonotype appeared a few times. CDR3 region: CASSLSGLGNEQYF. In DNA, the CDR3 is TGTGCCAGCAGCTTATCCGGTTTGGGGAACGAGCAGTACTTC. This chain connects TRBV5-6 to TRBJ2-7; D is ambiguous. The CDR3 runs to 14 residues. The ends were cut back, 2 bases at V and 5 bases at J, with 14 bases in the middle. Germline assignment: CDR1 SGHDT and CDR2 YYEEEE.

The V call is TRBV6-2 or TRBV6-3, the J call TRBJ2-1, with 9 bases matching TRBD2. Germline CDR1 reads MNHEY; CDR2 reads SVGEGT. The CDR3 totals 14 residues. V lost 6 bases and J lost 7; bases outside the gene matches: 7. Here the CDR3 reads CASSQGLATNEQFF. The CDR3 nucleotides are TGTGCCAGCAGCCAAGGACTAGCGACGAATGAGCAGTTCTTC.

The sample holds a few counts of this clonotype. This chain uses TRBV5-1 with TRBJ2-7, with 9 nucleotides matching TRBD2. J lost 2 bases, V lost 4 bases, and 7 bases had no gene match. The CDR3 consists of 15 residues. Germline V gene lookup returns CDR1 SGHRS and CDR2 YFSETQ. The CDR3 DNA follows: TGCGCCAGCAGCGCCGGGACTAGCAGAACCTACGAGCAGTACTTC. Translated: CASSAGTSRTYEQYF.

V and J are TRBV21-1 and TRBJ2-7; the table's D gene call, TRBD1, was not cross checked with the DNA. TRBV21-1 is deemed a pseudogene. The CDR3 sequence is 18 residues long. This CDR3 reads CASSKVLVGGTRIYEQYF. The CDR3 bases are TGTGCCAGCAGCAAAGTTCTGGTAGGGGGGACTCGTATTTACGAGCAGTACTTC.

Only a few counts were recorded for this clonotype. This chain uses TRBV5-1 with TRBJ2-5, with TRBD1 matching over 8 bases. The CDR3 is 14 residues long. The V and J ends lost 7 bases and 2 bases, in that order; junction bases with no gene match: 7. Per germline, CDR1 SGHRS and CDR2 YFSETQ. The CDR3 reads CASDTGGGQETQYF. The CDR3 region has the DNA TGCGCCAGCGATACAGGGGGAGGTCAAGAGACCCAGTACTTC.

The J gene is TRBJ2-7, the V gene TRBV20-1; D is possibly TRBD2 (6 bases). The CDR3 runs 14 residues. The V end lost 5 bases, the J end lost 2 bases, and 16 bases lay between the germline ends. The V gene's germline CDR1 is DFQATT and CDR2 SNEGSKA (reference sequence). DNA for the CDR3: TGCAGTGCTTCTCTTAGCGGAGGGACCTACGAGCAGTACTTC. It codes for CSASLSGGTYEQYF.

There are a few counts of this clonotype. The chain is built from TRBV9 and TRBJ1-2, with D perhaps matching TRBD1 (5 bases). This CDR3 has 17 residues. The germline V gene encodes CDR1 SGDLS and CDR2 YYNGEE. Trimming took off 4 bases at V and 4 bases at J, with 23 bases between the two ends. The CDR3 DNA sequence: TGTGCCAGCAGCTCCGCAAGGGGCGAGGGTCCAAGCTATGGCTACACCTTC. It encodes CASSSARGEGPSYGYTF. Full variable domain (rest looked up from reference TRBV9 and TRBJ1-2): DSGVTQTPKHLITATGQRVTLRCSPRSGDLSVYWYQQSLDQGLQFLIQYYNGEERAKGNILERFSAQQFPDLHSELNLSSLELGDSALYFCASSSARGEGPSYGYTFGSGTRLTVV.

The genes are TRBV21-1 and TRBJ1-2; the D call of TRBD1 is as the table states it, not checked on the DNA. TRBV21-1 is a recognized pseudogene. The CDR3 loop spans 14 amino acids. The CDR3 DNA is TGTGCCAGCAGCGGTCGGGACGGCAGATATGGCTACACCTTC. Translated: CASSGRDGRYGYTF.

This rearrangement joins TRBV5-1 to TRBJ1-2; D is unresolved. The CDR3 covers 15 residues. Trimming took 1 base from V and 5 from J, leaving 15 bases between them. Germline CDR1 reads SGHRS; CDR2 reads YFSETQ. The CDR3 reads CASSLSPDLYYGYTF. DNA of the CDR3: TGCGCCAGCAGCTTGTCCCCAGACTTATATTATGGCTACACCTTC.

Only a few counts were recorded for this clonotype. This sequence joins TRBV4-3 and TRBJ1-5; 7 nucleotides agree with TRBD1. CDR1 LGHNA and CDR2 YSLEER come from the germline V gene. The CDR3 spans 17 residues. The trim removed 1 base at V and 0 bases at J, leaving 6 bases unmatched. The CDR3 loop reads CASSQVRQGVSNQPQHF. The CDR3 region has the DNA TGCGCCAGCAGCCAAGTCCGACAGGGAGTTAGCAATCAGCCCCAGCATTTT.

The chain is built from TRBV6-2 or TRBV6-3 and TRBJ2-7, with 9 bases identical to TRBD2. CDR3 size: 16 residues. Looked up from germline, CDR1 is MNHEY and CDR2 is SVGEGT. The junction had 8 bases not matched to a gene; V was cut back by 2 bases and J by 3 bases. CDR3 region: CASSYLGLALNYEQYF. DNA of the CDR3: TGTGCCAGCAGTTACCTGGGACTAGCCCTCAACTACGAGCAGTACTTC.

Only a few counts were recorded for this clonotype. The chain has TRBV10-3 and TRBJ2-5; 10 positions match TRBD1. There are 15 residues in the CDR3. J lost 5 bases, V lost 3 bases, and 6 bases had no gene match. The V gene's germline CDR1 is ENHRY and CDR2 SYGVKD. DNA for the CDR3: TGTGCCATCAGTGAAAGGGACAGGGGCTCGGAGACCCAGTACTTC. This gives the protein CAISERDRGSETQYF.

CDR3 nucleotide sequence: TGTGCCAGCAGTTATAGCGGGCACGAGCAGTACTTC. Translation gives CASSYSGHEQYF. The chain combines TRBV28 with TRBJ2-7; 7 bases align to TRBD2. From germline, CDR1 is MDHEN and CDR2 SYDVKM. The junction had 2 bases not matched to a gene; V was cut back by 4 bases and J by 5 bases. The CDR3 has 12 residues.

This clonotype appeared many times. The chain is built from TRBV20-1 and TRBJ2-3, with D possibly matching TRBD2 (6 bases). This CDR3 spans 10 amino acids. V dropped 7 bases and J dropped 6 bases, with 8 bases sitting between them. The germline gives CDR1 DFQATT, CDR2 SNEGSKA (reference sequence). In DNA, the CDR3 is TGCAGTGTGGGGAGGGATACGCAGTATTTT. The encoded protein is CSVGRDTQYF.

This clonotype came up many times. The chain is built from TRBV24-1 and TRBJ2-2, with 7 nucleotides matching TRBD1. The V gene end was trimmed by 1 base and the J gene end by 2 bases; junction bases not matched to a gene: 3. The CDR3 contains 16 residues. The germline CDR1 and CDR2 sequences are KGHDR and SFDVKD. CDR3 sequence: CATSDFGTANTGELFF. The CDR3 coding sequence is TGTGCCACCAGTGATTTCGGGACAGCTAACACCGGGGAGCTGTTTTTT.

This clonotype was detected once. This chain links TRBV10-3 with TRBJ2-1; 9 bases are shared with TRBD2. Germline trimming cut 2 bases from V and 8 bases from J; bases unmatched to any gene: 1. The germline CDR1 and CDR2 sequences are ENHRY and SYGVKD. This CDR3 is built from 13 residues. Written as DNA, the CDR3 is TGTGCCATCAGTGAGGGACTAGCGCATGAGCAGTTCTTC. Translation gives CAISEGLAHEQFF.